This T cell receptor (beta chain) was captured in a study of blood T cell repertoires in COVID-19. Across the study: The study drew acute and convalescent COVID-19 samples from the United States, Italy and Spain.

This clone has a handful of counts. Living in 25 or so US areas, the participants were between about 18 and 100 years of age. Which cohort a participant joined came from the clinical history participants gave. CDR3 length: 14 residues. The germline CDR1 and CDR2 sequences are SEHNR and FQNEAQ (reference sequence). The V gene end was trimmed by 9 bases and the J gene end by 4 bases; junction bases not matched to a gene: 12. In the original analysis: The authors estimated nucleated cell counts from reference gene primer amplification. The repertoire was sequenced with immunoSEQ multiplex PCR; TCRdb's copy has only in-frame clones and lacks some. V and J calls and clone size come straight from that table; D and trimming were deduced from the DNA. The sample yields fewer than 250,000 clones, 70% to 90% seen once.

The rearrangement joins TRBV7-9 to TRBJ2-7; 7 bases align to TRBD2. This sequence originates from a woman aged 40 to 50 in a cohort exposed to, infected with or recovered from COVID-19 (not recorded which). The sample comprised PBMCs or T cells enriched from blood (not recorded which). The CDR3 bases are TGTGCCAGTTCTTATGGCGGGAGATTTTACGAGCAGTACTTC. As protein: CASSYGGRFYEQYF.